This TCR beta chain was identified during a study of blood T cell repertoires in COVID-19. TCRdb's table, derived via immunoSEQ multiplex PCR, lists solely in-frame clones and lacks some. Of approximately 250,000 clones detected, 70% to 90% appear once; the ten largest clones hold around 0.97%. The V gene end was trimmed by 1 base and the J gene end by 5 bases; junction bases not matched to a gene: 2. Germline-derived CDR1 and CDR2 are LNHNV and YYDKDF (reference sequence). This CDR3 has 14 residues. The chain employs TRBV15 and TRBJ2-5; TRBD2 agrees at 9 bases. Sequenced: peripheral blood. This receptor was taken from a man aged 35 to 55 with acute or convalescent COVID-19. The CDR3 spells CATSRVLAGETQYF. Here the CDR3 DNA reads TGTGCCACCAGCAGAGTCCTAGCGGGGGAGACCCAGTACTTC. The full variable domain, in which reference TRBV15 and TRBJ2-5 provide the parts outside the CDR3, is DAMVIQNPRYQVTQFGKPVTLSCSQTLNHNVMYWYQQKSSQAPKLLFHYYDKDFNNEADTPDNFQSRRPNTSFCFLDIRSPGLGDTAMYLCATSRVLAGETQYFGPGTRLLVL.